These T cell receptor beta chains were read from a single sample in a study of cytomegalovirus exposure and HLA in healthy donors. Only in-frame clones appear in the TCRdb table, and some are missing; sequencing was by immunoSEQ multiplex PCR. The top ten clones hold approximately 4.3% of a sample with roughly 100,000 clones, roughly 60% of them seen once. The specimen sequenced was PBMCs. The source is a human donor in good health. Both conserved end residues are part of each CDR3. D genes are given only for firm matches. The size field is filled for only some rows; it gives once, few, many or a size class.

j_call,d_call,clone_size,v_call,cdr3_nt,cdr3_aa
TRBJ2-1,TRBD2,NA,TRBV5-8,TGTGCCAGCAGCTTGGCTGGACTAGCGGGAGTAGGTAGGAATGAGCAGTTCTTC,CASSLAGLAGVGRNEQFF
TRBJ2-5,TRBD2,NA,TRBV19,TGTGCCAGTAAGGCTAGCGGGGAAGAGACCCAGTACTTC,CASKASGEETQYF
TRBJ2-7,TRBD2,NA,TRBV4-1,TGCGCCAGCAGCCAAGATAGGGTGGGGGGACTAGCCTACGAGCAGTACTTC,CASSQDRVGGLAYEQYF
TRBJ2-7,TRBD1,NA,TRBV16,TGTGCCAGCAGTGAAGGGGACAGGGGGCTCTACGAGCAGTACTTC,CASSEGDRGLYEQYF
TRBJ2-3,NA,NA,TRBV6-4,TGTGCCAGCAGTGACTCTGCAGGGTCGACAGCAGATACGCAGTATTTT,CASSDSAGSTADTQYF
TRBJ1-5,NA,NA,TRBV30,TGTGCCTGGAGTATAGGAGACAGCTATCAGCCCCAGCATTTT,CAWSIGDSYQPQHF
TRBJ2-7,NA,NA,TRBV9,TGTGCCAGCAGCGTAGCTGGGACACCATACTCCTACGAGCAGTACTTC,CASSVAGTPYSYEQYF
TRBJ1-2,NA,NA,TRBV5-1,TGCGCCAGCAGCTTCACAGACAGCTATGGCTACACCTTC,CASSFTDSYGYTF
TRBJ2-5,TRBD1,NA,TRBV2,TGTGCCAGCACTATGAGGGACAGGTCTCAAGAGACCCAGTACTTC,CASTMRDRSQETQYF
TRBJ1-1,NA,NA,TRBV6-5,TGTGCCAGCAGTAAAATCTCCAGGGAGGGCGCTGAAGCTTTCTTT,CASSKISREGAEAFF
TRBJ1-4,NA,NA,TRBV6-1,TGTGCCAGCAGCGTGAACGGGGAAAAACTGTTTTTT,CASSVNGEKLFF
TRBJ2-1,NA,NA,TRBV19,TGTGCCAGTAGTATGGGGGGTATGAATGAGCAGTTCTTC,CASSMGGMNEQFF
TRBJ1-1,TRBD1,few,TRBV2,TGTGCCAGCAGTGACGGGACAGCAAACACTGAAGCTTTCTTT,CASSDGTANTEAFF
TRBJ1-1,NA,NA,TRBV28,TGTGCCAGCAGTTTACAGATTGGCAGCACTGAAGCTTTCTTT,CASSLQIGSTEAFF
TRBJ2-2,NA,few,TRBV6-1,TGTGCCAGCCAAGAGACCGGGGAGCTGTTTTTT,CASQETGELFF
TRBJ2-7,TRBD2,NA,TRBV10-1,TGCGCCAGCAGTGAGTCGTTAGCGGGACCCTACGAGCAGTACTTC,CASSESLAGPYEQYF
TRBJ1-2,NA,few,TRBV6-4,TGTGCCAGCAGAAAAAGCGGACAGACCTCTAACTATGGCTACACCTTC,CASRKSGQTSNYGYTF
TRBJ1-1,NA,NA,TRBV10-3,TGTGCCATCAGTGAGTCGGGGGGGTTGGTTGAAGCTTTCTTT,CAISESGGLVEAFF
TRBJ1-1,TRBD1,few,TRBV15,TGTGCCACCAGCCAAGGGACAGTTGAAGCTTTCTTT,CATSQGTVEAFF
TRBJ2-1,NA,NA,TRBV27,TGTGCCAGCAATTCCCCGGGAACAGGGTCTAGGGGTGAGCAGTTCTTC,CASNSPGTGSRGEQFF
TRBJ1-6,NA,NA,TRBV6-5,TGTGCCAGCAGGGGGACAACCGATAATTCCCCCCTCCACTTT,CASRGTTDNSPLHF
TRBJ2-7,TRBD1,NA,TRBV19,TGTGCCAGTAGCCCCGGGACAGGGCTCTACGAGCAGTACTTC,CASSPGTGLYEQYF
TRBJ1-1,NA,few,TRBV7-6,TGTGCCAGCAGCTTAGGTGGGCTCACTGAAGCTTTCTTT,CASSLGGLTEAFF
TRBJ2-1,TRBD2,few,TRBV19,TGTGCCAGTAGTATGGTAGCGGGAGGGAACAATGAGCAGTTCTTC,CASSMVAGGNNEQFF
TRBJ2-7,TRBD2,NA,TRBV12-5,TGTGCTAGTGGTTTGGTACTGGACGGGAGGGCCTACCCCTACGAGCAGTACTTC,CASGLVLDGRAYPYEQYF
TRBJ2-3,TRBD2,NA,TRBV11-2,TGTGCCAGCAGCTCCCCCACGCAACCGGGACTAGCGGGAGATACGCAGTATTTT,CASSSPTQPGLAGDTQYF
TRBJ2-7,NA,NA,TRBV5-1,TGCGCCAGCAGCTTGGACCAGGGCCTAATCCCGCAGCAGTACTTC,CASSLDQGLIPQQYF
TRBJ1-5,NA,few,TRBV7-9,TGTGCCAGCAGCGAGGGTAGCAATCAGCCCCAGCATTTT,CASSEGSNQPQHF
TRBJ2-1,NA,NA,TRBV4-1,TGCGCCAGCAGCCAAGATAATAGCGGATCCTACAATGAGCAGTTCTTC,CASSQDNSGSYNEQFF
TRBJ2-7,NA,NA,TRBV30,TGTGCCTGGAGTCCGTCAGGGGCCCATATCTACGAGCAGTACTTC,CAWSPSGAHIYEQYF
TRBJ1-5,TRBD1,NA,TRBV2,TGTGCCAGCTCCGTATCCCGACAGGGCGTTAGCAATCAGCCCCAGCATTTT,CASSVSRQGVSNQPQHF
TRBJ2-1,NA,NA,TRBV15,TGTGCCACCAGCAGAGATAACCAGCGCTACAATGAGCAGTTCTTC,CATSRDNQRYNEQFF
TRBJ1-5,NA,few,TRBV6-6,TGTGCCAGCAGTTACGGTACGGGGCAGCCCCAGCATTTT,CASSYGTGQPQHF
TRBJ2-7,NA,once,TRBV7-8,TGTGCCAGCAGCTTAGGCCGGGAAAGGGCCGGCTACGAGCAGTACTTC,CASSLGRERAGYEQYF
TRBJ2-2,NA,NA,TRBV9,TGTGCCAGCAGCGTCGCCTTGAGAGGTGGGAACACCGGGGAGCTGTTTTTT,CASSVALRGGNTGELFF
TRBJ1-1,NA,NA,TRBV5-6,TGTGCCAGCAGCTTAAACGGGGCAGGGCGGGGCACTGAAGCTTTCTTT,CASSLNGAGRGTEAFF
TRBJ2-7,NA,NA,TRBV9,TGTGCCAGCAGCGTAGATAGCGGATACGAGCAGTACTTC,CASSVDSGYEQYF
TRBJ1-1,NA,few,TRBV19,TGTGCCAGTAGCACCAGGGGAAAAGGATATGAAGCTTTCTTT,CASSTRGKGYEAFF
TRBJ2-1,NA,NA,TRBV6-6,TGTGCCAGCAGTGCCCTCCCCGGCTCCTACAATGAGCAGTTCTTC,CASSALPGSYNEQFF
TRBJ2-1,TRBD2,few,TRBV10-2,TGCGCCAGCAGCACCGGGACTAGCGGGGGGTACAATGAGCAGTTCTTC,CASSTGTSGGYNEQFF
TRBJ2-7,TRBD1,NA,TRBV7-9,TGTGCCAGCAGCAAATGGACCACAGGGGGATTGACCTACGAGCAGTACTTC,CASSKWTTGGLTYEQYF
TRBJ2-7,TRBD2,NA,TRBV28,TGTGCCAGCAGCGGAGCTAGCGGTGGCTCCTACGAGCAGTACTTC,CASSGASGGSYEQYF
TRBJ2-2,NA,NA,TRBV6-1,TGTGCCAGCAGCCGAATCAGGGGTCAAGCCGGGGAGCTGTTTTTT,CASSRIRGQAGELFF
TRBJ1-1,TRBD1,NA,TRBV19,TGTGCCAGTACTCCGGGACAGGGGGGGACCACTGAAGCTTTCTTT,CASTPGQGGTTEAFF
TRBJ1-6,NA,few,TRBV7-6,TGTGCCAGCAGCTTTACGGGTCCCGATTCACCCCTCCACTTT,CASSFTGPDSPLHF
TRBJ2-5,NA,NA,TRBV7-6,TGTGCCAGCAGCACCCTAAACCAAGAGACCCAGTACTTC,CASSTLNQETQYF
TRBJ2-3,TRBD2,NA,TRBV5-1,TGCGCCAGCAGCGTGAGCGGGAGCACCCCTGGCACAGATACGCAGTATTTT,CASSVSGSTPGTDTQYF
TRBJ2-1,TRBD2,NA,TRBV7-9,TGTGCCAGCAGACAGACCACTAGCGGTTCCTACAATGAGCAGTTCTTC,CASRQTTSGSYNEQFF